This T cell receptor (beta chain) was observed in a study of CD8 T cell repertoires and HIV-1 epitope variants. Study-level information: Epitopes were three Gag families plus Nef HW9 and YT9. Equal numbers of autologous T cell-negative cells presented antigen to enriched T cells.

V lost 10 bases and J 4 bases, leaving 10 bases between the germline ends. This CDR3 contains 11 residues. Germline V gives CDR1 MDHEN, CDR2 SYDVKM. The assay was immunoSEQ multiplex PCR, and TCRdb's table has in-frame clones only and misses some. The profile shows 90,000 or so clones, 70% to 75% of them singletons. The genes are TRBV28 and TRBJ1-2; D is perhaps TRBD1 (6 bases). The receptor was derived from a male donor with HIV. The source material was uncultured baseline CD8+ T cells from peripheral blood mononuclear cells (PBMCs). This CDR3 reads CAITGSYGYTF. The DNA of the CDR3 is TGTGCCATTACAGGGAGCTATGGCTACACCTTC.